A selection of T cell receptor beta chains follows, all from one sample in a study of sequential checkpoint blockade in melanoma. Repertoires were generated with immunoSEQ multiplex PCR, while TCRdb's copy carries only in-frame clones and drops some. Among 20,000 to 25,000 clones, roughly 78% were seen once, and the ten largest hold around a tenth. The sequencing used CD8+ T cells sorted from blood (inferred from file names), collected from a patient given nivolumab and ipilimumab in sequence. The receptors come from a human donor with melanoma. Each CDR3 is given with its conserved first and last residue. Each record gives: J gene, V gene, clone size, D gene, CDR3 length, CDR3 DNA, CDR3 protein. The D gene is left open where the match is weak. For some rows the clone size is stated as once, few or many, or as a class when expanded; others skip it.

j_gene: TRBJ2-7
v_gene: TRBV7-8
abundance: NA
d_gene: TRBD2
len: 18
CDR3nt: TGTGCCAGCAGCTTAGTTGGAGGGATGGGTAGCGGGACCTACGAGCAGTACTTC
CDR3aa: CASSLVGGMGSGTYEQYF

j_gene: TRBJ2-1
v_gene: TRBV9
abundance: NA
d_gene: TRBD2
len: 15
CDR3nt: TGTGCCAGCAGCGTAAGTACTAGCGGATACAATGAGCAGTTCTTC
CDR3aa: CASSVSTSGYNEQFF

j_gene: TRBJ2-7
v_gene: TRBV19
abundance: NA
d_gene: NA
len: 14
CDR3nt: TGTGCCAGTAGTATAGGGAGACCCCTCTACGAGCAGTACTTC
CDR3aa: CASSIGRPLYEQYF

j_gene: TRBJ2-1
v_gene: TRBV7-2
abundance: NA
d_gene: TRBD1
len: 14
CDR3nt: TGTGCCAGCAGCTCGGACAGGGGGCGCAATGAGCAGTTCTTC
CDR3aa: CASSSDRGRNEQFF

j_gene: TRBJ2-7
v_gene: TRBV15
abundance: NA
d_gene: TRBD2
len: 17
CDR3nt: TGTGCCACCAGCAGATCGGGACTAGCGGGATCCATCAACGAGCAGTACTTC
CDR3aa: CATSRSGLAGSINEQYF

j_gene: TRBJ1-2
v_gene: TRBV7-3
abundance: once
d_gene: TRBD1
len: 14
CDR3nt: TGTGCCAGCAGCTTAAGTGGGACAGGCGGTGGCTACACCTTC
CDR3aa: CASSLSGTGGGYTF

j_gene: TRBJ2-1
v_gene: TRBV7-2
abundance: NA
d_gene: TRBD2
len: 16
CDR3nt: TGTGCCAGCAGCTATTTAGCGGGCCTCTCCTACAATGAGCAGTTCTTC
CDR3aa: CASSYLAGLSYNEQFF

j_gene: TRBJ2-7
v_gene: TRBV6-4
abundance: NA
d_gene: TRBD2
len: 15
CDR3nt: TGTGCCAGCAGTCCCGGGACTAGCGGGATTTACGAGCAGTACTTC
CDR3aa: CASSPGTSGIYEQYF

j_gene: TRBJ1-1
v_gene: TRBV5-6
abundance: NA
d_gene: NA
len: 14
CDR3nt: TGTGCCAGCAGCTTGGGGGTTGGGGCCACTGAAGCTTTCTTT
CDR3aa: CASSLGVGATEAFF

j_gene: TRBJ2-1
v_gene: TRBV6-1
abundance: NA
d_gene: TRBD2
len: 18
CDR3nt: TGTGCCAGCAGTGAGACTAGCGGGAGGGGAGTAAGGAACAATGAGCAGTTCTTC
CDR3aa: CASSETSGRGVRNNEQFF

j_gene: TRBJ2-3
v_gene: TRBV13
abundance: NA
d_gene: TRBD2
len: 16
CDR3nt: TGTGCCAGCAGCCCAGAGGGACTAGCGGGAGGAGATACGCAGTATTTT
CDR3aa: CASSPEGLAGGDTQYF

j_gene: TRBJ2-3
v_gene: TRBV5-1
abundance: NA
d_gene: TRBD2
len: 16
CDR3nt: TGCGCCAGCAGCATCGGGACTAGCGGGAGAGCAGATACGCAGTATTTT
CDR3aa: CASSIGTSGRADTQYF

j_gene: TRBJ1-5
v_gene: TRBV9
abundance: NA
d_gene: NA
len: 15
CDR3nt: TGTGCCAGCAGCGTGGGGGGGACGGGCAATCAGCCCCAGCATTTT
CDR3aa: CASSVGGTGNQPQHF

j_gene: TRBJ2-1
v_gene: TRBV6-5
abundance: NA
d_gene: TRBD2
len: 16
CDR3nt: TGTGCCAGCAGTTACCCTCAGCGGGAGGGCCGGAATGAGCAGTTCTTC
CDR3aa: CASSYPQREGRNEQFF

j_gene: TRBJ2-6
v_gene: TRBV7-2
abundance: NA
d_gene: NA
len: 18
CDR3nt: TGTGCCAGCAGCTTAGCGTCAAACAGGGTTCGCGGGGCCAACGTCCTGACTTTC
CDR3aa: CASSLASNRVRGANVLTF

j_gene: TRBJ1-4
v_gene: TRBV18
abundance: NA
d_gene: NA
len: 17
CDR3nt: TGTGCCAGCTCACCTGTCTCGTCTCTGCGGACTAATGAAAAACTGTTTTTT
CDR3aa: CASSPVSSLRTNEKLFF

j_gene: TRBJ2-2
v_gene: TRBV27
abundance: NA
d_gene: TRBD1
len: 15
CDR3nt: TGTGCCAGCAGAGGACAGGGGGTAAACACCGGGGAGCTGTTTTTT
CDR3aa: CASRGQGVNTGELFF

j_gene: TRBJ1-1
v_gene: TRBV4-1
abundance: NA
d_gene: TRBD1
len: 16
CDR3nt: TGCGCCAGCAGCCACCCGGGACAGGGGGCGAAGACTGAAGCTTTCTTT
CDR3aa: CASSHPGQGAKTEAFF

j_gene: TRBJ2-2
v_gene: TRBV30
abundance: NA
d_gene: TRBD2
len: 17
CDR3nt: TGTGCCTGGAGTACTACGGGACTAGCGGGGGGTACCGGGGAGCTGTTTTTT
CDR3aa: CAWSTTGLAGGTGELFF

j_gene: TRBJ2-5
v_gene: TRBV27
abundance: NA
d_gene: TRBD1
len: 14
CDR3nt: TGTGCCAGCAGTCTCTCCGGGACAGCCTTACAGCAGTACTTC
CDR3aa: CASSLSGTALQQYF

j_gene: TRBJ2-2
v_gene: TRBV5-6
abundance: NA
d_gene: TRBD2
len: 12
CDR3nt: TGTGCCAGCCCGGAAGAAGAGCGGGGAGCTGTTTTT
CDR3aa: CASPEEERGAVF

j_gene: TRBJ2-7
v_gene: TRBV6-1
abundance: NA
d_gene: TRBD1
len: 14
CDR3nt: TGTGCCAGCAGTGTGGGACAGGGGACCCACGAGCAGTACTTC
CDR3aa: CASSVGQGTHEQYF

j_gene: TRBJ2-7
v_gene: TRBV30
abundance: NA
d_gene: NA
len: 14
CDR3nt: TGTGCCTGGAGAGTTCATGGCACAGTTTACGAGCAGTACTTC
CDR3aa: CAWRVHGTVYEQYF

j_gene: TRBJ1-2
v_gene: TRBV6-5
abundance: NA
d_gene: TRBD1
len: 14
CDR3nt: TGTGCCAGCACGCCGGGGGCAGGGGGAAATGGCTACACCTTC
CDR3aa: CASTPGAGGNGYTF